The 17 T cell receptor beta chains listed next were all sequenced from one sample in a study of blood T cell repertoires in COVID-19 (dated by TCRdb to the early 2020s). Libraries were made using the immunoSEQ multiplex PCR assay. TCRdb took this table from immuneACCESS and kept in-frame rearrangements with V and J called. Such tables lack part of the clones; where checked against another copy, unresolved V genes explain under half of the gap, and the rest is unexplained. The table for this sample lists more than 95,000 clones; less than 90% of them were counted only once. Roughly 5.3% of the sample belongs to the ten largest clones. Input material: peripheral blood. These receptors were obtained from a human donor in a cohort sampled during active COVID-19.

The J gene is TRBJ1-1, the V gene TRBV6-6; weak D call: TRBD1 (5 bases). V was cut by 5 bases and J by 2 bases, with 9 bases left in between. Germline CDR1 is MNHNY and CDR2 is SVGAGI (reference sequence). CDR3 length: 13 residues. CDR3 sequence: CASSLQANTEAFF. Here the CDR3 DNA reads TGTGCCAGCAGTCTACAGGCTAACACTGAAGCTTTCTTT.

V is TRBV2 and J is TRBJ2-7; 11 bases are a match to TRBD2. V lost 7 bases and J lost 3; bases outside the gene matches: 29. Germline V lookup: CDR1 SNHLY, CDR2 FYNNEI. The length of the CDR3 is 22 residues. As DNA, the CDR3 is TGTGCCAGCAAGACTCCGGGACAGGCCCCGACTAGCGGGACTCGTACCTACTACGAGCAGTACTTC. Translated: CASKTPGQAPTSGTRTYYEQYF.

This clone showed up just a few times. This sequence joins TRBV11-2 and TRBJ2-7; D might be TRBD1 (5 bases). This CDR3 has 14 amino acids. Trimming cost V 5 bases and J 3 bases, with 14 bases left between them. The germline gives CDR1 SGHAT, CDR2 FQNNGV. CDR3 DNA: TGTGCCAGCAGCCAGGGTGCCATGGGCTACGAGCAGTACTTC. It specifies CASSQGAMGYEQYF.

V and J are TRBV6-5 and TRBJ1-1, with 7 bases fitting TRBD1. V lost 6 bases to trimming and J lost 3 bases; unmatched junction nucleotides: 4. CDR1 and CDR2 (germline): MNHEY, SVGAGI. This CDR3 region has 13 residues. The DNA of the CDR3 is TGTGCCAGCAGAGAGGGGGCAGACACTGAAGCTTTCTTT. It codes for CASREGADTEAFF.

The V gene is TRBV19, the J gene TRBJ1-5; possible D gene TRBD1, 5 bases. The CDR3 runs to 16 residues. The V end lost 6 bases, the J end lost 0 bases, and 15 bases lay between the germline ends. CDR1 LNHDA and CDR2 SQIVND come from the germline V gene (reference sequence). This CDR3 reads CASRMGGRDSNQPQHF. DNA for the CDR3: TGTGCCAGTAGGATGGGCGGCAGGGATAGCAATCAGCCCCAGCATTTT.

The CDR3 protein is CASSLGGGSPLHF. The CDR3 DNA reads TGTGCCAGCAGCCTGGGGGGGGGTTCACCCCTCCACTTT. This chain connects TRBV11-2 to TRBJ1-6, with D possibly being TRBD1 (5 bases). CDR3 size: 13 residues. Germline V gene lookup returns CDR1 SGHAT and CDR2 FQNNGV. The V gene lost 5 bases and the J gene lost 9 bases, with 11 bases spanning the gap.

CDR3 sequence reads: CASSSGGRQETQYF. CDR3 bases: TGTGCCAGCAGCTCAGGGGGGAGACAAGAGACCCAGTACTTC. The genes are TRBV6-5 and TRBJ2-5, with TRBD1 as a possible D gene (7 bases). With 6 bases removed from V and 2 bases from J, the gap between germline ends came to 13 bases. The germline V gene encodes CDR1 MNHEY and CDR2 SVGAGI. The CDR3 extends over 14 amino acids.

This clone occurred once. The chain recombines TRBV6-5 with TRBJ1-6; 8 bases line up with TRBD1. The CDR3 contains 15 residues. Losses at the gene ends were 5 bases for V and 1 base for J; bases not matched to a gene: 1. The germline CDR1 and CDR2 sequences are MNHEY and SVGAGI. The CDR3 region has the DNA TGTGCCAGCAGTAACAGGGGGTCCTATAATTCACCCCTCCACTTT. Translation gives CASSNRGSYNSPLHF.

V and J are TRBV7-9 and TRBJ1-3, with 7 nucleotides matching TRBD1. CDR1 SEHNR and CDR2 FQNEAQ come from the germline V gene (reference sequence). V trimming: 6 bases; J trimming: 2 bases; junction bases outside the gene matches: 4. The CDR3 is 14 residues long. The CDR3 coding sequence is TGTGCCAGCAGGTCACAGGGGCCTGGAAACACCATATATTTT. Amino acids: CASRSQGPGNTIYF. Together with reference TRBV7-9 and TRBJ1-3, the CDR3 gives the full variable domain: DTGVSQNPRHKITKRGQNVTFRCDPISEHNRLYWYRQTLGQGPEFLTYFQNEAQLEKSRLLSDRFSAERPKGSFSTLEIQRTEQGDSAMYLCASRSQGPGNTIYFGEGSWLTVV.

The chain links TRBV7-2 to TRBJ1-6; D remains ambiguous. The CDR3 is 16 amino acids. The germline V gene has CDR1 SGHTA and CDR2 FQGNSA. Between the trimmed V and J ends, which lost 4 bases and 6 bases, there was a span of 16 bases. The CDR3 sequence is CASSYVTERPNSPLHF. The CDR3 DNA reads TGTGCCAGCAGCTATGTAACGGAGAGGCCTAATTCACCCCTCCACTTT.

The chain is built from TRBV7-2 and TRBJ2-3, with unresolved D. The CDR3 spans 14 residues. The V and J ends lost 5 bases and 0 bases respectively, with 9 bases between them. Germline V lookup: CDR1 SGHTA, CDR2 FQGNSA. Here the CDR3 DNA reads TGTGCCAGCAGCCCCGCCGGGAGCACAGATACGCAGTATTTT. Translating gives CASSPAGSTDTQYF. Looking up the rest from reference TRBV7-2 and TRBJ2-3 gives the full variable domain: GAGVSQSPSNKVTEKGKDVELRCDPISGHTALYWYRQSLGQGLEFLIYFQGNSAPDKSGLPSDRFSAERTGGSVSTLTIQRTQQEDSAVYLCASSPAGSTDTQYFGPGTRLTVL.

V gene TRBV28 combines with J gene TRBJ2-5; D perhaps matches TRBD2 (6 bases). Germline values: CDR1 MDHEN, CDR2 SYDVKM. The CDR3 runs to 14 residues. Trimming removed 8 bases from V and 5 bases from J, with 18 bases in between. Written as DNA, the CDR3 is TGTGCCAGCCACCCTGCGGGATCCCGGGAGACCCAGTACTTC. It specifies CASHPAGSRETQYF.

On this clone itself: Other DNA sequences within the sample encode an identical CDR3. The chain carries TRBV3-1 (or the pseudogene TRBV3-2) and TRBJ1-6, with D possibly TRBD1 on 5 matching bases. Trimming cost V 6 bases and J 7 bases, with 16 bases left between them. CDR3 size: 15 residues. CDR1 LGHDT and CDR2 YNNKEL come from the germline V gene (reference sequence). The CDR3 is CASSRREEWNSPLHF. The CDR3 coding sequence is TGTGCCAGCAGTCGCAGGGAGGAATGGAATTCACCCCTCCACTTT.

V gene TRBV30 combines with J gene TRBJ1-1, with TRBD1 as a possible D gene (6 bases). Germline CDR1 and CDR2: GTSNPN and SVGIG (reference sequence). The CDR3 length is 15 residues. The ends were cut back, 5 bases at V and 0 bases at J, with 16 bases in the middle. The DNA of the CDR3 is TGTGCCTGGGCTCGGGGGGCTACCATGAACACTGAAGCTTTCTTT. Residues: CAWARGATMNTEAFF.

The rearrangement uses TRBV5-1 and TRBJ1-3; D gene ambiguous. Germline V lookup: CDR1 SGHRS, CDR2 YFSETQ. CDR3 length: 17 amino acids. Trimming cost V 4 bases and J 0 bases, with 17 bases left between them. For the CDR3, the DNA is TGCGCCAGCAGCACCGGCGGGCAGAAGAACTCTGGAAACACCATATATTTT. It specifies CASSTGGQKNSGNTIYF.

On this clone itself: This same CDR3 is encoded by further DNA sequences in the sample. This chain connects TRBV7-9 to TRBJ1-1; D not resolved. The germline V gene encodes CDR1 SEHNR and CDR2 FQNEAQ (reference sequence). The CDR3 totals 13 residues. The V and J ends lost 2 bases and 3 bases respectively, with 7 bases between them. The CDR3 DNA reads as TGTGCCAGCAGCTTAAGCGGGTACACTGAAGCTTTCTTT. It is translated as CASSLSGYTEAFF.

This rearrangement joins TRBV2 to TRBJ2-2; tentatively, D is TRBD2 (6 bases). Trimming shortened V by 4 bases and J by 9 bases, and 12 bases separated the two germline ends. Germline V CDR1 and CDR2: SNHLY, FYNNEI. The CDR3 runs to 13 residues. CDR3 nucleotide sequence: TGTGCCAGCAGTGGCGGAGGGGAGAGGGAGCTGTTTTTT. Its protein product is CASSGGGERELFF.